One sample yielded the 30 T cell receptor beta chains listed below, sequenced in a study of T cells in Graves' hyperthyroidism and ophthalmopathy. Amplified TCR beta CDR3 regions came from RNA transcripts. Primed by the HTBI set, a first-round RT-PCR was run on the TCR CDR3. TCRdb re-derived calls from the multiplex PCR reads in MiXCR, one entry per CDR3 protein. The sample holds 500,000 to 800,000 distinct CDR3 sequences; just under 45% are singletons and the top ten take about 7.2%. Source material: peripheral blood or thyroid tissue (not recorded which). These receptors all come from an adult man with Graves' disease, either hyperthyroidism or ophthalmopathy (not recorded which).

The V gene is TRBV12-3 or TRBV12-4, the J gene TRBJ2-5; no clear D. The CDR3 is made up of 12 amino acids. V lost 1 base and J lost 6, with 6 bases in between. In DNA, the CDR3 is TGTGCCAGCAGTTTAGGGGTCCAGACCCAGTACTTC. This codes for CASSLGVQTQYF.

Turning to this clonotype: A much larger clone is a single base away; this may be a read error. V usage is TRBV29-1 and J usage is TRBJ1-4, with D tentatively TRBD1 (6 bases). The CDR3 has 14 amino acids. CDR1 SQVTM and CDR2 ANQGSEA come from the germline V gene. The V end lost 1 base, the J end lost 10 bases, and 16 bases lay between the germline ends. In DNA, the CDR3 is TGCAGCGTTGAAGGTGAGACAGGAGGCGGAAAACTGTTTTTT. It specifies CSVEGETGGGKLFF.

The V and J genes are TRBV9 and TRBJ1-2, with a weak D call TRBD1 (5 bases). V lost 0 bases to trimming and J lost 6 bases, with 12 bases between them. CDR3 length: 14 residues. Germline V lookup: CDR1 SGDLS, CDR2 YYNGEE. Here the CDR3 DNA reads TGTGCCAGCAGCGTAGGGGGCAGAAGAGATGGCTACACCTTC. This translates into CASSVGGRRDGYTF.

This clonotype was found many times. This chain connects TRBV2 to TRBJ2-5, with D perhaps TRBD1 (6 bases). V was cut by 8 bases and J by 2 bases, with 12 bases left in between. CDR3 size: 13 residues. CDR1 is SNHLY and CDR2 is FYNNEI in the germline V gene. The CDR3 DNA is TGTGCCAGCGGTGGACAGTTACAAGAGACCCAGTACTTC. It is translated as CASGGQLQETQYF.

This clonotype was found many times. The rearrangement links TRBV7-2 to TRBJ1-2; TRBD1 agrees at 7 bases. Per germline, CDR1 SGHTA and CDR2 FQGNSA. Trimming took 6 bases from V and 6 from J; bases not matched to a gene: 7. The CDR3 is 13 residues long. For the CDR3, the DNA is TGTGCCAGCAGAGAAAGCGGGACAGATGGCTACACCTTC. This translates into CASRESGTDGYTF.

The V gene is TRBV25-1, the J gene TRBJ1-5, with D perhaps TRBD1 (6 bases). V lost 1 base, J lost 5 bases, and 9 bases lay in between. The CDR3 covers 14 residues. Per the germline V gene, CDR1 is MGHDK and CDR2 is SYGVNS. The CDR3 loop reads CASSESGDYQPQHF. The CDR3 nucleotides are TGTGCCAGCAGTGAATCAGGGGACTATCAGCCCCAGCATTTT.

This clonotype came up many times. The V gene is TRBV10-3, the J gene TRBJ1-6; maybe TRBD1 (5 bases). Germline V gives CDR1 ENHRY, CDR2 SYGVKD. The CDR3 length is 15 residues. V lost 3 bases, J lost 5 bases, and 11 bases lay in between. Here the CDR3 DNA reads TGTGCCATCAGTGAAAGGGGCACCGATAATTCACCCCTCCACTTT. Its protein product is CAISERGTDNSPLHF.

The V and J genes are TRBV29-1 and TRBJ1-5, with unresolved D. Trimming pared 8 bases from V and 2 bases from J, leaving 13 bases between. This CDR3 is built from 13 residues. Per germline, CDR1 SQVTM and CDR2 ANQGSEA. The DNA of the CDR3 is TGCAGCTTGGTATTCGGTGGCAATCAGCCCCAGCATTTT. Its protein is CSLVFGGNQPQHF. The complete variable domain, with remaining parts taken from reference TRBV29-1 and TRBJ1-5, reads SAVISQKPSRDICQRGTSLTIQCQVDSQVTMMFWYRQQPGQSLTLIATANQGSEATYESGFVIDKFPISRPNLTFSTLTVSNMSPEDSSIYLCSLVFGGNQPQHFGDGTRLSIL.

This chain joins TRBV9 and TRBJ1-1, with a tentative D call TRBD1 (6 bases). Trimming removed 5 bases from V and 0 bases from J, with 11 bases in between. CDR3 length equals 14 residues. Germline-derived CDR1 and CDR2 are SGDLS and YYNGEE. CDR3 loop: CASRAGAMNTEAFF. CDR3 coding DNA: TGTGCCAGCAGAGCAGGGGCCATGAACACTGAAGCTTTCTTT.

For this clonotype: The conserved phenylalanine or tryptophan is not found at the CDR3 terminus, so this likely reflects a read error. Because the CDR3's place on the DNA is in doubt, the DNA is left out and the CDR3 is given as listed by TCRdb. J is TRBJ2-5 and V is TRBV29-1; the table's TRBD1 call for D was not verified on the DNA. Germline V gene lookup returns CDR1 SQVTM and CDR2 ANQGSEA. A total of 14 residues make up the CDR3, ends included. The CDR3 loop is CSVDTGGFGYTFGS.

This clonotype has ten or more counts. This chain links TRBV7-9 with TRBJ1-2; TRBD1 matches 7 bases. Germline-derived CDR1 and CDR2 are SEHNR and FQNEAQ (reference sequence). The J segment lost 6 bases and the V segment lost 3 bases, leaving 4 bases of the junction unmatched. The CDR3 loop spans 13 amino acids. The CDR3 sequence: CASSFTGTDGYTF. CDR3 DNA: TGTGCCAGCAGCTTTACCGGGACAGATGGCTACACCTTC.

This clonotype has a count of ten or more. This sequence joins TRBV2 and TRBJ1-6; TRBD1 aligns across 8 bases. Germline assignment: CDR1 SNHLY and CDR2 FYNNEI. J lost 7 bases, V lost 3 bases, and 8 bases had no gene match. This CDR3 has 16 residues. For the CDR3, the DNA is TGTGCCAGCAGTGAGAGGGGTACAGGGGGAAATTCACCCCTCCACTTT. It is translated as CASSERGTGGNSPLHF.

The chain links TRBV7-8 to TRBJ2-5; 8 bases map to TRBD1. V shed 0 bases, J shed 5 bases, and the junction held 11 bases outside the gene matches. The V gene's germline CDR1 is SGHVS and CDR2 FQNEAQ. This CDR3 contains 17 residues. CDR3: CASSLALGTGGGETQYF. Here the CDR3 DNA reads TGTGCCAGCAGCTTAGCGCTAGGGACAGGAGGAGGGGAGACCCAGTACTTC. Looking up the rest from reference TRBV7-8 and TRBJ2-5 gives the full variable domain: GAGVSQSPRYKVAKRGQDVALRCDPISGHVSLFWYQQALGQGPEFLTYFQNEAQLDKSGLPSDRFFAERPEGSVSTLKIQRTQQEDSAVYLCASSLALGTGGGETQYFGPGTRLLVL.

This clonotype showed up just once. The chain recombines TRBV7-3 with TRBJ2-7; 11 nucleotides agree with TRBD1. The CDR3 extends over 15 amino acids. The trim removed 5 bases at V and 2 bases at J, leaving 5 bases unmatched. Germline V gene data show CDR1 as SGHTA and CDR2 as FQGTGA. CDR3 coding DNA: TGTGCCAGCAGCATGGGACAGGGGGAAACCTACGAGCAGTACTTC. This codes for CASSMGQGETYEQYF.

The chain carries TRBV19 and TRBJ1-5, with D possibly matching TRBD1 (6 bases). Germline assignment: CDR1 LNHDA and CDR2 SQIVND (reference sequence). This CDR3 has 15 amino acids. With 7 bases removed from V and 6 bases from J, the gap between germline ends came to 19 bases. The CDR3 sequence is CASTATLGGVQPQHF. CDR3 sequence (DNA): TGTGCCAGTACCGCTACCCTAGGGGGGGTTCAGCCCCAGCATTTT.

This clonotype showed up just a few times. The V call is TRBV28, the J call TRBJ1-2, with D unclear. CDR1 is MDHEN and CDR2 is SYDVKM in the germline V gene. CDR3 length: 14 amino acids. Trimming stripped 5 bases from V and 1 base from J, with 11 bases between. The CDR3 loop is CASSGRADNYGYTF. For the CDR3, the DNA is TGTGCCAGCAGTGGACGCGCTGATAACTATGGCTACACCTTC.

This chain joins TRBV15 and TRBJ1-6, with 8 positions matching TRBD1. Germline values: CDR1 LNHNV, CDR2 YYDKDF (reference sequence). The CDR3 loop spans 12 amino acids. CDR3 loop: CTRGRGDSPLHF. CDR3 nucleotide sequence: TGTACCAGGGGGCGCGGTGATTCACCCCTCCACTTT.

The V and J genes are TRBV10-2 and TRBJ2-7; 9 nucleotides agree with TRBD1. The CDR3 is 15 residues long. V lost 10 bases and J lost 3; bases outside the gene matches: 13. Germline V gene lookup returns CDR1 WSHSY and CDR2 SAAADI. In nucleotides, the CDR3 is TGCGCCACCCAACAGGGGGCGGGGCCTTTCTACGAGCAGTACTTC. It encodes CATQQGAGPFYEQYF.

The chain recombines TRBV19 with TRBJ1-1; tentatively, D is TRBD1 (5 bases). The CDR3 runs 15 residues. Germline V gene sequence: CDR1 LNHDA, CDR2 SQIVND (reference sequence). Trimming cost V 9 bases and J 4 bases, with 21 bases left between them. The CDR3: CARPRDRSLVTEAFF. The CDR3 DNA follows: TGTGCCAGGCCCCGGGACCGCTCCTTGGTCACTGAAGCTTTCTTT.

The table lists this clonotype with many counts. The CDR3 DNA follows: TGTGCCACCAGTGATCCGGGACTAGACTTTCAAGAGACCCAGTACTTC. Translated, it gives CATSDPGLDFQETQYF. The chain employs TRBV24-1 and TRBJ2-5; TRBD2 aligns across 8 bases. Losses at the gene ends were 3 bases for V and 2 bases for J; bases not matched to a gene: 7. This CDR3 comprises 16 residues. Germline values: CDR1 KGHDR, CDR2 SFDVKD.

The chain is built from TRBV20-1 and TRBJ2-5, with 8 bases aligning to TRBD2. CDR3 length: 14 amino acids. Germline V gives CDR1 DFQATT, CDR2 SNEGSKA (reference sequence). The V gene end was trimmed by 5 bases and the J gene end by 5 bases; junction bases not matched to a gene: 10. The chain's CDR3 is CSASAQGLGETQYF. CDR3 in DNA: TGCAGTGCTTCAGCCCAGGGACTAGGGGAGACCCAGTACTTC.

Only a few counts were recorded for this clonotype. CDR3 sequence (DNA): TGTGCCAGCTCGACAGGTCTTGGCTACACCTTC. Its protein is CASSTGLGYTF. V is TRBV6-6 and J is TRBJ1-2; a possible D gene is TRBD1 (6 bases). The CDR3 has 11 amino acids. Per the germline V gene, CDR1 is MNHNY and CDR2 is SVGAGI (reference sequence). V was trimmed by 8 bases and J by 7 bases, leaving 11 bases between them.

Remarks on this clonotype: With a much larger clone just one base away, this may be a read error. Likely a read error: the CDR3 ends without its conserved phenylalanine or tryptophan. The gene calls are TRBV13 and TRBJ1-2; 9 nucleotides align to TRBD1. V lost 2 bases and J lost 4; bases outside the gene matches: 2. Germline V CDR1 and CDR2: PRHDT, FYEKMQ (reference sequence). The CDR3 length is 14 residues. In nucleotides, the CDR3 is TGTGCCAGCAGCTTATCACAGGGGGCCTATGGCTACACCTGC. Its protein is CASSLSQGAYGYTC.

The chain carries TRBV19 and TRBJ1-1, with 8 bases matching TRBD1. V was clipped by 3 bases and J by 5 bases; unmatched bases: 8. Germline CDR1 reads LNHDA; CDR2 reads SQIVND (reference sequence). This CDR3 has 15 amino acids. CDR3 nucleotide sequence: TGTGCCAGTAGTATCCCAGGGGGCGCGGAGACTGAAGCTTTCTTT. Protein product: CASSIPGGAETEAFF.

The chain carries TRBV2 and TRBJ1-5; tentative D call: TRBD1 (6 bases). Between the trimmed V and J ends, which lost 10 bases and 11 bases, there was a span of 21 bases. From germline, CDR1 is SNHLY and CDR2 FYNNEI. This CDR3 region has 13 residues. The DNA of the CDR3 is TGTGCCACCAGGGCGGGGGAGAAGGGGGCCCAGCATTTT. Its protein product is CATRAGEKGAQHF.

The V and J genes are TRBV6-1 and TRBJ1-2; D is unclear. This CDR3 region has 14 residues. CDR1 is MNHNS and CDR2 is SASEGT in the germline V gene. Between the trimmed V and J ends, which lost 2 bases and 2 bases, there was a span of 9 bases. The CDR3 DNA reads as TGTGCCAGCAGTGAAATACCCCCCAACTATGGCTACACCTTC. The encoded protein is CASSEIPPNYGYTF.

This clonotype was counted only a few times. The genes are TRBV20-1 and TRBJ1-4, with D tentatively TRBD1 (5 bases). Germline V lookup: CDR1 DFQATT, CDR2 SNEGSKA (reference sequence). V was shortened by 0 bases and J by 7 bases, with 12 bases between the two germline ends. This CDR3 is built from 14 residues. Here the CDR3 reads CSARDNGGGEKLFF. The CDR3, as DNA: TGCAGTGCTAGAGATAACGGGGGTGGTGAAAAACTGTTTTTT.

This clonotype was seen many times. The J gene is TRBJ2-7, the V gene TRBV7-2, with D uncertain. Germline V CDR1 and CDR2: SGHTA, FQGNSA. Trimming cost V 3 bases and J 0 bases, with 3 bases left between them. The CDR3 consists of 12 residues. The CDR3 here is CASSFDSYEQYF. The CDR3 nucleotides are TGTGCCAGCAGCTTCGACTCCTACGAGCAGTACTTC.

Comments on this clonotype: This may stem from a read error, because a much larger clone lies one nucleotide away. The chain is built from TRBV10-3 and TRBJ1-2, with D uncertain. Per the germline V gene, CDR1 is ENHRY and CDR2 is SYGVKD. Trimming stripped 6 bases from V and 4 bases from J, with 9 bases between. This CDR3 spans 12 amino acids. CDR3 sequence (DNA): TGTGCCATCAGGGCGGGGTCCTATGGCTACACCTTC. Its translation: CAIRAGSYGYTF.

This clonotype was counted ten times or more. V and J are TRBV7-9 and TRBJ2-5, with a possible D match to TRBD1 (6 bases). Germline values: CDR1 SEHNR, CDR2 FQNEAQ (reference sequence). Deletions cut 1 base from V and 2 bases from J, with 11 bases between. The CDR3 is 15 amino acids. Here the CDR3 DNA reads TGTGCCAGCAGCTTAGTCGGACAGATTCAAGAGACCCAGTACTTC. Protein sequence: CASSLVGQIQETQYF.